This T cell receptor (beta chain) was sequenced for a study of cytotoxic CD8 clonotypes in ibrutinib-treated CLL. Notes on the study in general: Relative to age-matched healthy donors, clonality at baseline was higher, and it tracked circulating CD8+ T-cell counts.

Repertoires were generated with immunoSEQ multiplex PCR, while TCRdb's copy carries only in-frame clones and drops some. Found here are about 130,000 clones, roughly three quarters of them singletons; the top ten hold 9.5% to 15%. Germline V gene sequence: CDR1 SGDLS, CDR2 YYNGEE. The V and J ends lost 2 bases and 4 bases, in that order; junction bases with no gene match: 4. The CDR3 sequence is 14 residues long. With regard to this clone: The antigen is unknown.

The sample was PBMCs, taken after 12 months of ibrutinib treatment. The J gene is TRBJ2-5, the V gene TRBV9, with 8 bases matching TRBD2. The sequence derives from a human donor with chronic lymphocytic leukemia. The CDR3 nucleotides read TGTGCCAGCAGCGTGGAAGCGGGAGCAGAGACCCAGTACTTC. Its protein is CASSVEAGAETQYF.